The clone carrying this TCR beta chain was recorded many times. The sample originates from a study of T-cell reconstitution after alpha-beta-depleted transplantation in children. Preparation of the TCRbeta library was carried out with unique molecular identifiers. TCRdb processed the PCR reads anew with MiXCR; each CDR3 protein has one entry. The table lists 380,000 or so distinct CDR3 sequences, roughly 13% of them singletons, with 4% to 5.5% in the top ten. Germline CDR1 SQVTM, CDR2 ANQGSEA. This CDR3 has 16 residues. With 0 bases clipped from V and 0 bases from J, the junction kept 7 bases outside the gene matches.

The starting material was PBMCs, obtained from the stem cell graft. The chain recombines TRBV29-1 with TRBJ1-2, with 7 bases lining up with TRBD1. The sequence came from a human donor who donated a stem cell graft to a child with Fanconi anemia. CDR3 sequence reads: CSVEDKQTGTNYGYTF. CDR3 DNA: TGCAGCGTTGAAGATAAGCAGACAGGGACTAACTATGGCTACACCTTC.